These 11 T cell receptor beta chains were sequenced from one sample in a study of blood T cells in healthy people across ages. Alongside a J-beta primer mix, a sample-barcoded 5' primer served in a second PCR lasting about 7 to 11 cycles. TCRdb processed the 5' RACE reads anew with MiXCR; each CDR3 protein has one entry. This sample has 600,000 to 900,000 distinct CDR3 sequences, with about a quarter found just once. The data also belong to a second study, concerning T cells of mothers and their children.

Sequencing was performed on blood. These TCRs come from a boy younger than 18 in good health.

The CDR3 DNA reads as TGTGCCAGCAGTTTTACGAGTATCGGATCTGGGGCCAACGTCCTGACTTTC. Translation gives CASSFTSIGSGANVLTF. This chain joins TRBV27 and TRBJ2-6, with D unclear. The length of the CDR3 is 17 residues. Germline CDR1 is MNHEY and CDR2 is SMNVEV (reference sequence). Trimming stripped 3 bases from V and 1 base from J, with 13 bases between.

The V call is TRBV19, the J call TRBJ1-1; D is unclear. CDR3 length equals 12 residues. Per the germline V gene, CDR1 is LNHDA and CDR2 is SQIVND (reference sequence). Trimming removed 6 bases from V and 6 bases from J, with 11 bases in between. This CDR3 reads CASSADDAEAFF. CDR3 nucleotides: TGTGCCAGTAGCGCCGATGACGCTGAAGCTTTCTTT.

The chain recombines TRBV7-9 with TRBJ2-7, with D perhaps TRBD2 (5 bases). V was trimmed by 0 bases and J by 3 bases, leaving 12 bases between them. Germline CDR1 SEHNR, CDR2 FQNEAQ (reference sequence). The CDR3 has 15 amino acids. CDR3 loop: CASSLATEARYEQYF. The DNA for the CDR3 is TGTGCCAGCAGCTTAGCGACGGAGGCCCGCTACGAGCAGTACTTC.

This clonotype was observed a single time. The rearrangement uses TRBV6-5 and TRBJ2-1; a weak D match, TRBD1 (6 bases). The closer fit of TRBJ2-7 to the DNA end suggests the J call may be wrong. The V gene's germline CDR1 is MNHEY and CDR2 SVGAGI. The CDR3 length is 17 residues. The CDR3 nucleotides read TGTGCCAGCAGTTACTCCTTCCTTTCAGGGGATACCTACGAGCAGTACTTC. The encoded protein is CASSYSFLSGDTYEQYF.

The table lists this clonotype with a few counts. The rearrangement uses TRBV20-1 and TRBJ2-3; 12 bases line up with TRBD2. Germline CDR1 DFQATT, CDR2 SNEGSKA (reference sequence). Losses at the gene ends were 4 bases for V and 3 bases for J; bases not matched to a gene: 8. The CDR3 has 16 residues. CDR3 coding DNA: TGCAGTGCTACACCAATTGGACTAGCGGGGACAGATACGCAGTATTTT. Translation gives CSATPIGLAGTDTQYF.

This clonotype showed up just a few times. This rearrangement joins TRBV9 to TRBJ2-7; the match to TRBD1 covers 7 bases. CDR1 is SGDLS and CDR2 is YYNGEE in the germline V gene. V trimming: 0 bases; J trimming: 5 bases; junction bases outside the gene matches: 5. This CDR3 contains 14 residues. This CDR3 reads CASSVVGQGDEQYF. CDR3 coding DNA: TGTGCCAGCAGCGTAGTAGGGCAGGGGGACGAGCAGTACTTC.

The V and J genes are TRBV6-5 and TRBJ2-6; D possibly uses TRBD1 or TRBD2 (5 bases each). V was shortened by 0 bases and J by 2 bases, with 14 bases between the two germline ends. Germline CDR1 is MNHEY and CDR2 is SVGAGI. CDR3 length: 18 residues. The CDR3 nucleotides read TGTGCCAGCAGTTACTCACGTGAGAGAGGGGCTGGGGCCAACGTCCTGACTTTC. Translation gives CASSYSRERGAGANVLTF.

This clonotype was detected only a few times. One end of the junction fails to match germline, which may point to a read error. The gene calls are TRBV6-5 and TRBJ2-1, with D perhaps being TRBD1 or TRBD2 (5 bases each). The CDR3 has 15 amino acids. CDR1 MNHEY and CDR2 SVGAGI come from the germline V gene. The CDR3 loop reads CASSYKGSSYDEQFF. The DNA for the CDR3 is TGTGCCAGCAGTTATAAGGGGAGCTCCTACGATGAGCAGTTCTTC.

The chain uses TRBV2 and TRBJ2-5; 7 bases line up with TRBD1. V lost 2 bases, J lost 6 bases, and 9 bases stayed unmatched. The CDR3 sequence is 15 residues long. Looked up from germline, CDR1 is SNHLY and CDR2 is FYNNEI. CDR3 coding DNA: TGTGCCAGCAGTGAAAACGGCTACAGGGGACAGACCCAGTACTTC. It is translated as CASSENGYRGQTQYF.

This clonotype was detected a few times. The genes are TRBV12-3 or TRBV12-4 and TRBJ1-5; possible D gene TRBD1, 6 bases. Trimming shortened V by 4 bases and J by 0 bases, and 13 bases separated the two germline ends. This CDR3 comprises 16 residues. The DNA for the CDR3 is TGTGCCAGCAGTTCGTCCAGGGGATATAGCAATCAGCCCCAGCATTTT. It yields the protein CASSSSRGYSNQPQHF.

In its sample, this clonotype was seen many times. The chain recombines TRBV24-1 with TRBJ2-3, with D tentatively TRBD1 (6 bases). Deletions cut 4 bases from V and 6 bases from J, with 10 bases between. This CDR3 contains 13 residues. Germline CDR1 reads KGHDR; CDR2 reads SFDVKD. CDR3 DNA sequence: TGTGCCACCAGTGAACCTGGGGGCGATACGCAGTATTTT. This gives the protein CATSEPGGDTQYF.